This is a list of T cell receptor beta chains from one sample in a study of shared clonotypes between healthy human individuals. Profiled with immunoSEQ multiplex PCR; TCRdb holds only in-frame clones, not every one. The sample yields around 1 million clones, more than 75% seen once. Sequenced: memory CD4+ T cells sorted from blood. The receptors come from a man aged 18 to 29 in good health. CDR3s include the opening cysteine and the closing phenylalanine or tryptophan.

v_call: TRBV11-2; j_call: TRBJ2-7; cdr3_aa: CASSPQAGNEQYF
v_call: TRBV6-1; j_call: TRBJ1-2; cdr3_aa: CASSKRDRDLSGYTF
v_call: TRBV10-3; j_call: TRBJ2-7; cdr3_aa: CAISEAPRQGDSEQYF
v_call: TRBV7-2; j_call: TRBJ2-7; cdr3_aa: CASSVGLAGGEQYF
v_call: TRBV11-2; j_call: TRBJ2-7; cdr3_aa: CASSLERIYEQYF
v_call: TRBV6-1; j_call: TRBJ2-4; cdr3_aa: CASRERGPINIQYF
v_call: TRBV19; j_call: TRBJ1-6; cdr3_aa: CASSHQTGTGYFLLHF
v_call: TRBV5-6; j_call: TRBJ2-3; cdr3_aa: CASSEGLAGGPDTQYF
v_call: TRBV28; j_call: TRBJ1-2; cdr3_aa: CASSNLNGYTF
v_call: TRBV7-9; j_call: TRBJ1-3; cdr3_aa: CASSLNGDSGNTIYF
v_call: TRBV5-1; j_call: TRBJ1-4; cdr3_aa: CASSRTGGIGTNEKLFF
v_call: TRBV2; j_call: TRBJ1-5; cdr3_aa: CASSSLRVQPQHF
v_call: TRBV20-1; j_call: TRBJ2-7; cdr3_aa: CSARIVNEQYF
v_call: TRBV30; j_call: TRBJ1-2; cdr3_aa: CAWSILGGGYTF
v_call: TRBV27; j_call: TRBJ2-7; cdr3_aa: CARTLYEQYF
v_call: TRBV11-2; j_call: TRBJ1-1; cdr3_aa: CASSVGRTVNTEAFF
v_call: TRBV9; j_call: TRBJ1-6; cdr3_aa: CASSVDPRGKDSPLHF
v_call: TRBV6-6; j_call: TRBJ2-7; cdr3_aa: CASRDPGGLHSYEQYF
v_call: TRBV5-1; j_call: TRBJ2-3; cdr3_aa: CASSQNPSTPSTDTQYF
v_call: TRBV5-1; j_call: TRBJ1-4; cdr3_aa: CASSGDREDNEKLFF
v_call: TRBV29-1; j_call: TRBJ1-3; cdr3_aa: CSATLSGNTIYF
v_call: TRBV6-5; j_call: TRBJ2-3; cdr3_aa: CASRILGSDTQYF
v_call: TRBV10-3; j_call: TRBJ2-7; cdr3_aa: CAISEGLGLEQYF
v_call: TRBV7-6; j_call: TRBJ2-7; cdr3_aa: CASSSTGAKALYEQYF
v_call: TRBV30; j_call: TRBJ2-7; cdr3_aa: CAWSARTSGAFEQYF
v_call: TRBV19; j_call: TRBJ2-4; cdr3_aa: CASSIGGRLDKNIQYF
v_call: TRBV2; j_call: TRBJ2-7; cdr3_aa: CASNQDSQNYEQYF
v_call: TRBV11-2; j_call: TRBJ1-5; cdr3_aa: CASSPLRRQVGQPQHF
v_call: TRBV7-8; j_call: TRBJ2-5; cdr3_aa: CASSAMTGLETQYF
v_call: TRBV28; j_call: TRBJ2-3; cdr3_aa: CASRTDSGTQYF
v_call: TRBV28; j_call: TRBJ2-1; cdr3_aa: CASSGTKINEQFF
v_call: TRBV7-9; j_call: TRBJ1-2; cdr3_aa: CASSLPAPVYGYTF
v_call: TRBV5-5; j_call: TRBJ1-6; cdr3_aa: CASSFEGGSSYNSPLHF
v_call: TRBV4-3; j_call: TRBJ2-4; cdr3_aa: CASSQEFSRVMALAKNIQYF
v_call: TRBV20-1; j_call: TRBJ1-1; cdr3_aa: CSAWGWTEAFF
v_call: TRBV2; j_call: TRBJ2-5; cdr3_aa: CASTGSGETQYF
v_call: TRBV30; j_call: TRBJ1-1; cdr3_aa: CAWTGLTTEAFF
v_call: TRBV9; j_call: TRBJ2-5; cdr3_aa: CASSLRTSGSVETQYF
v_call: TRBV5-4; j_call: TRBJ2-3; cdr3_aa: CASSDIEGGTDTQYF
v_call: TRBV18; j_call: TRBJ1-6; cdr3_aa: CASSPRAQALHSPLHF
v_call: TRBV5-4; j_call: TRBJ2-3; cdr3_aa: CASSSPGFTQYF
v_call: TRBV7-2; j_call: TRBJ2-7; cdr3_aa: CASSPSGTGYYEQYF
v_call: TRBV10-3; j_call: TRBJ1-3; cdr3_aa: CAMGAPEEGNTIYF
v_call: TRBV7-2; j_call: TRBJ1-6; cdr3_aa: CASSPGLVNSSPLHF
v_call: TRBV14; j_call: TRBJ2-2; cdr3_aa: CASSQAQYTGELFF
v_call: TRBV14; j_call: TRBJ2-5; cdr3_aa: CASSQGFGSRQETQYF
v_call: TRBV5-6; j_call: TRBJ2-3; cdr3_aa: CASSLELAVLTDTQYF
v_call: TRBV7-2; j_call: TRBJ1-2; cdr3_aa: CASSTSGTDNYGYTF
v_call: TRBV6-6; j_call: TRBJ2-7; cdr3_aa: CASRPFQGSGEQYF